One sample yielded the 24 T cell receptor beta chains listed below, sequenced in a study of T-cell memory formation after mild COVID-19. From the 5' RACE reads, TCRdb called clonotypes with MiXCR, one entry per CDR3 protein. The sample records tens of thousands of distinct CDR3 sequences, around 12% being singletons. Sequenced input: PBMCs or a T cell subset sorted from them (not recorded which). The receptors here all came from a man younger than 30 who had mild COVID-19 (a few samples of this study predate the infection). Cell type and time point are not known.

V gene TRBV4-3 combines with J gene TRBJ2-2, with D possibly matching TRBD2 (5 bases). With 4 bases removed from V and 3 bases from J, the gap between germline ends came to 9 bases. This CDR3 has 14 residues. In germline, CDR1 is LGHNA, CDR2 YSLEER. CDR3 DNA sequence: TGCGCCAGCAGCCCCTTCGGGGACACCGGGGAGCTGTTTTTT. Translation: CASSPFGDTGELFF.

This chain connects TRBV20-1 to TRBJ2-5; TRBD2 agrees at 7 bases. From germline, CDR1 is DFQATT and CDR2 SNEGSKA (reference sequence). This CDR3 region has 17 residues. V shed 2 bases and J 2 bases; nucleotides not matched to a gene: 14. The CDR3 loop reads CSARSLRVAGEQETQYF. The DNA for the CDR3 is TGCAGTGCTAGATCCTTGAGGGTAGCGGGCGAGCAAGAGACCCAGTACTTC.

The chain is built from TRBV6-5 and TRBJ2-7; possibly TRBD1 for D (6 bases). CDR3 length: 11 amino acids. CDR1 is MNHEY and CDR2 is SVGAGI in the germline V gene. V was cut by 6 bases and J by 4 bases, with 7 bases left in between. This CDR3 is CASRGGYEQYF. CDR3 in DNA: TGTGCCAGCAGAGGGGGATACGAGCAGTACTTC.

This clonotype was detected many times. The chain joins TRBV7-2 to TRBJ2-3, with TRBD2 matching 7 bases. Unmatched junction bases numbered 11, after V lost 5 bases and J lost 6 bases. This CDR3 contains 15 residues. CDR1 SGHTA and CDR2 FQGNSA come from the germline V gene. CDR3 region: CASSKRGAGWDTQYF. The CDR3 region has the DNA TGTGCCAGCAGCAAGCGGGGTGCCGGGTGGGATACGCAGTATTTT.

This clonotype was observed many times. The rearrangement uses TRBV7-3 and TRBJ2-4, with TRBD2 matching 10 bases. This CDR3 contains 13 residues. The germline gives CDR1 SGHTA, CDR2 FQGTGA. The J segment lost 7 bases and the V segment lost 8 bases, leaving 5 bases of the junction unmatched. The CDR3 DNA reads as TGTGCCAGCGCCGTAGCGGGGGGTAACATTCAGTACTTC. Its translation: CASAVAGGNIQYF.

The chain combines TRBV30 with TRBJ2-7; a weak D match, TRBD2 (5 bases). CDR1 and CDR2 (germline): GTSNPN, SVGIG (reference sequence). The CDR3 extends over 14 amino acids. The V gene lost 3 bases and the J gene lost 2 bases, with 14 bases spanning the gap. The CDR3 DNA reads TGTGCCTGGAGCCCCCCCCTAGCTCCCTACGAGCAGTACTTC. This encodes CAWSPPLAPYEQYF.

This clonotype was detected ten times or more. The J gene is TRBJ1-1, the V gene TRBV5-6; D is uncertain. V was clipped by 2 bases and J by 9 bases, with 14 bases between them. CDR1 SGHDT and CDR2 YYEEEE come from the germline V gene. The CDR3 extends over 13 amino acids. DNA for the CDR3: TGTGCCAGCAGCTTCGTGACCGTGGGCCAAGCTTTCTTT. Translated, it gives CASSFVTVGQAFF.

This clonotype occurred many times. This chain uses TRBV6-6 with TRBJ2-1; TRBD1 agrees at 8 bases. Losses at the gene ends were 6 bases for V and 4 bases for J; bases not matched to a gene: 11. This CDR3 is built from 16 residues. Germline V gene data show CDR1 as MNHNY and CDR2 as SVGAGI (reference sequence). The DNA for the CDR3 is TGTGCCAGCAGCTTTGCCTCGGGACAGGAGTACAATGAGCAGTTCTTC. Its protein is CASSFASGQEYNEQFF.

This clonotype was seen once. V gene TRBV7-9 combines with J gene TRBJ1-4; D perhaps matches TRBD1 (5 bases). Trimming took off 2 bases at V and 3 bases at J, with 13 bases between the two ends. Germline V gives CDR1 SEHNR, CDR2 FQNEAQ (reference sequence). There are 16 residues in the CDR3. CDR3 DNA: TGTGCCAGCAGCTTATTCGCGGGGCCCGCTAATGAAAAACTGTTTTTT. Residues: CASSLFAGPANEKLFF.

This clonotype was counted between two and nine times. The chain combines TRBV28 with TRBJ2-1, with unresolved D. V was shortened by 1 base and J by 7 bases, with 5 bases between the two germline ends. Per the germline V gene, CDR1 is MDHEN and CDR2 is SYDVKM. This CDR3 comprises 12 residues. The chain's CDR3 is CASSLYVNEQFF. CDR3 bases: TGTGCCAGCAGTTTATACGTTAATGAGCAGTTCTTC.

This clonotype has more than one count but fewer than ten. V gene TRBV20-1 combines with J gene TRBJ1-1, with TRBD1 matching over 7 bases. The CDR3 runs 12 residues. V lost 1 base, J lost 7 bases, and 3 bases stayed unmatched. Germline V lookup: CDR1 DFQATT, CDR2 SNEGSKA (reference sequence). CDR3 nucleotides: TGCAGTGCTAGAGCAGGGGGGCTTGAAGCTTTCTTT. Translating gives CSARAGGLEAFF.

This clonotype was counted between two and nine times. J is TRBJ1-5 and V is TRBV4-2; D unclear. Looked up from germline, CDR1 is LGHNA and CDR2 is YNFKEQ. The germline V and J ends were trimmed by 1 base and 2 bases, with 18 bases remaining between them. The CDR3 contains 18 residues. DNA of the CDR3: TGTGCCAGCAGCCAAGTGAGTAGAGGCGTTACAGGCAATCAGCCCCAGCATTTT. Amino acids: CASSQVSRGVTGNQPQHF.

In nucleotides, the CDR3 is TGCGCCAGCAGCGTGACAGGGATGGGGTCGAGGACTGAAGCTTTCTTT. Translated, it gives CASSVTGMGSRTEAFF. V usage is TRBV5-1 and J usage is TRBJ1-1, with 7 bases aligning to TRBD1. The J segment lost 5 bases and the V segment lost 4 bases, leaving 14 bases of the junction unmatched. The CDR3 loop spans 16 amino acids. Looked up from germline, CDR1 is SGHRS and CDR2 is YFSETQ.

The chain employs TRBV20-1 and TRBJ1-1; no definite D call. The germline V gene encodes CDR1 DFQATT and CDR2 SNEGSKA (reference sequence). The CDR3 consists of 12 residues. Trimming shortened V by 0 bases and J by 5 bases, and 7 bases separated the two germline ends. CDR3 region: CSAREGWTEAFF. CDR3 nucleotide sequence: TGCAGTGCTAGAGAAGGGTGGACTGAAGCTTTCTTT.

V is TRBV6-4 and J is TRBJ2-3, with D possibly being TRBD2 (6 bases). CDR3 length equals 14 residues. Trimming pared 3 bases from V and 6 bases from J, leaving 13 bases between. Germline-derived CDR1 and CDR2 are MRHNA and SNTAGT. The CDR3 nucleotides read TGTGCCAGCAGTGAGGCCCGGGGGATGGATACGCAGTATTTT. It yields the protein CASSEARGMDTQYF.

This clonotype was observed at least ten times. This chain uses TRBV6-5 with TRBJ2-7; D perhaps matches TRBD1 (6 bases). Germline loops: CDR1 MNHEY, CDR2 SVGAGI. This CDR3 comprises 12 residues. V lost 6 bases and J lost 6, with 12 bases in between. CDR3 loop: CASRHTGTEQYV. DNA for the CDR3: TGTGCCAGCAGACATACAGGGACCGAGCAGTACGTC.

This clonotype was counted between two and nine times. V is TRBV4-3 and J is TRBJ2-3; possible D gene TRBD1, 5 bases. Trimming took off 5 bases at V and 4 bases at J, with 16 bases between the two ends. Looked up from germline, CDR1 is LGHNA and CDR2 is YSLEER. The length of the CDR3 is 15 residues. This CDR3 reads CASSWGNPRADTQYF. CDR3 coding DNA: TGCGCCAGCAGCTGGGGCAACCCCAGGGCAGATACGCAGTATTTT.

This clonotype was seen only a few times. The chain employs TRBV19 and TRBJ2-5, with D possibly being TRBD2 (5 bases). CDR1 is LNHDA, CDR2 SQIVND, per germline (reference sequence). The CDR3 spans 15 residues. V was clipped by 3 bases and J by 5 bases, with 16 bases between them. The CDR3 DNA reads as TGTGCCAGTAGTATGTACGTCGGCGGGTCGGAGACCCAGTACTTC. Translated: CASSMYVGGSETQYF.

The chain carries TRBV12-3 or TRBV12-4 and TRBJ1-1, with a weak D call TRBD1 (5 bases). Trimming removed 5 bases from V and 0 bases from J, with 16 bases in between. The CDR3 totals 16 residues. The DNA for the CDR3 is TGTGCCAGCAGTCCTCAGGTAGGGGCCTTGAACACTGAAGCTTTCTTT. It yields the protein CASSPQVGALNTEAFF.

This clonotype was observed at least ten times. The chain joins TRBV5-1 to TRBJ2-5; D not certain. This CDR3 has 15 residues. V was pared by 0 bases and J by 4 bases, with 13 bases between. Germline V lookup: CDR1 SGHRS, CDR2 YFSETQ. The CDR3 sequence is CASSLAGGVRETQYF. DNA for the CDR3: TGCGCCAGCAGCTTGGCCGGTGGAGTCCGAGAGACCCAGTACTTC. Combining the CDR3 with reference TRBV5-1 and TRBJ2-5 gives the whole variable domain KAGVTQTPRYLIKTRGQQVTLSCSPISGHRSVSWYQQTPGQGLQFLFEYFSETQRNKGNFPGRFSGRQFSNSRSEMNVSTLELGDSALYLCASSLAGGVRETQYFGPGTRLLVL.

The chain carries TRBV24-1 and TRBJ1-5; the match to TRBD1 covers 9 bases. V was clipped by 2 bases and J by 6 bases; unmatched bases: 4. Germline V gene sequence: CDR1 KGHDR, CDR2 SFDVKD. The CDR3 consists of 15 residues. The CDR3 is CATSDSGQGGQPQHF. The CDR3, as DNA: TGTGCCACCAGTGATTCGGGACAGGGAGGTCAGCCCCAGCATTTT.

V is TRBV29-1 and J is TRBJ2-1; D not resolved. Per the germline V gene, CDR1 is SQVTM and CDR2 is ANQGSEA. This CDR3 region has 13 residues. The V end was cut by 2 bases, the J end by 0 bases, with 5 bases between. CDR3 nucleotide sequence: TGCAGCGTTGAAAGGCGCTCCTACAATGAGCAGTTCTTC. It encodes CSVERRSYNEQFF.

This clonotype was recorded many times. This chain connects TRBV7-9 to TRBJ2-5; 7 nucleotides match TRBD1. The CDR3 extends over 14 amino acids. CDR1 is SEHNR, CDR2 FQNEAQ, per germline (reference sequence). V trimming: 2 bases; J trimming: 2 bases; junction bases outside the gene matches: 2. The CDR3 spells CASSLQGVQETQYF. The CDR3 DNA is TGTGCCAGCAGCTTACAGGGGGTTCAAGAGACCCAGTACTTC.

The chain combines TRBV28 with TRBJ2-1, with D possibly matching TRBD2 (6 bases). This CDR3 spans 14 amino acids. Trimming left V 5 bases short and J 8 bases short, with 16 bases between. Germline V CDR1 and CDR2: MDHEN, SYDVKM. The CDR3 bases are TGTGCCAGCAGTCCCCCCCGGCGGGGCGATGAGCAGTTCTTC. Translated: CASSPPRRGDEQFF.